This TCR beta chain is from a study of shared clonotypes between healthy human individuals. Points from the study as a whole: Naive CD4 clonotypes were shared across a handful of donors at roughly 5.5%. Sequencing of the sorted subsets was shown by rarefaction to be incomplete despite large depth.

It was across several immunoSEQ plates that each subset's genomic DNA was evenly split. Libraries were prepared by immunoSEQ multiplex PCR; TCRdb keeps only in-frame clonotypes and omits some of them. The sample records around 2,000,000 clones, roughly 94% being singletons. The germline V gene encodes CDR1 SGHRS and CDR2 YFSETQ. With 4 bases clipped from V and 6 bases from J, the junction kept 9 bases outside the gene matches. The CDR3 contains 15 residues. Remarks on this clone: The antigen remains unidentified.

V usage is TRBV5-1 and J usage is TRBJ2-1, with TRBD2 matching 8 bases. This clonotype originated in a man aged 18 to 30 in good health. The sequenced sample consisted of naive CD4+ T cells sorted from blood. Subset in this sample: CD45RA+ positively selected. This CDR3 is CASSPKLAVINEQFF. Here the CDR3 DNA reads TGCGCCAGCAGCCCAAAACTAGCGGTTATCAATGAGCAGTTCTTC.